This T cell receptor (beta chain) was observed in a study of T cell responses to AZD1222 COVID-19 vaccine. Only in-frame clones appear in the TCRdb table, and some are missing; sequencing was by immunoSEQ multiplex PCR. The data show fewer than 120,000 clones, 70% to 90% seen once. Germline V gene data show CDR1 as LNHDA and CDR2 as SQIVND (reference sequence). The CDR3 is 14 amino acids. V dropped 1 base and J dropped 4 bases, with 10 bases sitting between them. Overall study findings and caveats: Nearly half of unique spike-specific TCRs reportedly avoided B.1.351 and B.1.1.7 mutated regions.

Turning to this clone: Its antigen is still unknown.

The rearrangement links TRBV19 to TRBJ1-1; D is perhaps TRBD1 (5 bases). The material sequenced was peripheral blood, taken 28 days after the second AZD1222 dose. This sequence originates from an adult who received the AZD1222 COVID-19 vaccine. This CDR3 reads CASSIGGIGTEAFF. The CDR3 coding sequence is TGTGCCAGTAGTATAGGGGGCATAGGCACTGAAGCTTTCTTT.